Listed below are T cell receptor beta chains from one sample, sequenced in a study of identical twins. TCRdb reprocessed the 5' RACE reads via MiXCR and lists one record per CDR3 protein. The sample consists of hundreds of thousands of distinct CDR3 sequences, roughly 20% of them appearing once. These data were also reused for a study on T cells expressing NK-cell markers.

Source material: PBMCs. The origin of the receptors is a woman under 30 in good health. Both conserved end residues are part of each CDR3. The D gene is left open where the match is weak. Some rows have no size entry. The others give once, few or many, or a class for an expanded clone.

v_gene,abundance,d_gene,j_gene,CDR3aa,CDR3nt
TRBV4-3,few,TRBD1,TRBJ2-1,CASSQDHRDSNEQFF,TGCGCCAGCAGCCAAGATCATAGGGACAGCAATGAGCAGTTCTTC
TRBV20-1,few,.,TRBJ1-5,CSARDTGNQPQHF,TGCAGTGCTAGAGATACAGGGAATCAGCCCCAGCATTTT
TRBV7-9,few,.,TRBJ1-1,CASVEGYTEAFF,TGTGCCAGCGTTGAGGGGTACACTGAAGCTTTCTTT
TRBV15,few,.,TRBJ2-1,CATSTQRRYNEQFF,TGTGCCACCAGCACTCAGCGACGGTACAATGAGCAGTTCTTC
TRBV4-2,few,.,TRBJ1-3,CASSREWGNTIYF,TGTGCCAGCAGCCGCGAGTGGGGAAACACCATATATTTT
TRBV9,.,.,TRBJ2-3,CASSVEDKRTTSTDTQYF,TGTGCCAGCAGCGTAGAAGACAAGCGGACGACCTCCACAGATACGCAGTATTTT
TRBV20-1,few,.,TRBJ2-3,CSAFRTDTQYF,TGCAGTGCTTTTCGTACAGATACGCAGTATTTT
TRBV20-1,few,.,TRBJ2-3,CSAEMEGGTDTQYF,TGCAGTGCAGAGATGGAGGGAGGTACGGATACGCAGTATTTT
TRBV7-9,.,.,TRBJ2-3,CASSLRSGSPGSDTQYF,TGTGCCAGCAGCTTAAGGTCTGGCTCGCCGGGCTCAGATACGCAGTATTTT
TRBV7-2,.,.,TRBJ2-7,CASSFSPGYLRYEQYF,TGTGCCAGCAGCTTTTCACCGGGTTACCTCCGCTACGAGCAGTACTTC